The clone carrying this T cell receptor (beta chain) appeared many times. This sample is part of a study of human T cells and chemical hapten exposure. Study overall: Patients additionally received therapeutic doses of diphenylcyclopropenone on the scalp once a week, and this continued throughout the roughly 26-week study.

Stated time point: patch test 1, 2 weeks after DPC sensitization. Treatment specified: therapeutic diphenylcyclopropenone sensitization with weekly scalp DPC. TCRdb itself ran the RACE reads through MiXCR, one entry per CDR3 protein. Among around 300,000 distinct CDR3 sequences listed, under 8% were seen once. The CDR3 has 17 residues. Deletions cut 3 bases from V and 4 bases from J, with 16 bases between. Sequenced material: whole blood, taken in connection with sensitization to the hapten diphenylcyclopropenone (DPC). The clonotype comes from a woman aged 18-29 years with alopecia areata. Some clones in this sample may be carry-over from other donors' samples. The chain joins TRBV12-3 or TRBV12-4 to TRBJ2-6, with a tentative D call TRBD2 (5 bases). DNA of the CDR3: TGTGCCAGCAGTTTTTCCCGATTGAGGGCCGGGGCCAACGTCCTGACTTTC. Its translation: CASSFSRLRAGANVLTF.